Shown below are 17 T cell receptor beta chains from a single sample sequenced in a study of blood T cell repertoires in COVID-19. TCRdb keeps only in-frame clones here, not all; method: immunoSEQ multiplex PCR. The table has about 160,000 clones, around 89% seen once. The specimen sequenced was PBMCs or T cells enriched from blood (not recorded which). The receptors derive from a woman between 50 and 59 years old who had recovered from COVID-19.

This chain joins TRBV25-1 and TRBJ2-2; no clear D. In germline, CDR1 is MGHDK, CDR2 SYGVNS. CDR3 length: 14 residues. V was trimmed by 1 base and J by 2 bases, leaving 5 bases between them. The CDR3 protein is CASSEFQNTGELFF. CDR3 nucleotide sequence: TGTGCCAGCAGTGAATTCCAAAACACCGGGGAGCTGTTTTTT.

The sample holds many counts of this clone. The chain's CDR3 is CASSYNQGLATGELFF. DNA of the CDR3: TGTGCCAGCAGTTACAATCAGGGATTGGCCACCGGGGAGCTGTTTTTT. The chain carries TRBV6-2 or TRBV6-3 and TRBJ2-2; maybe TRBD1 (5 bases). The CDR3 runs 16 residues. V was pared by 2 bases and J by 4 bases, with 14 bases between. Germline V gene sequence: CDR1 MNHEY, CDR2 SVGEGT.

This clone has just a few counts. The chain has TRBV4-2 and TRBJ1-2; TRBD1 might be the D (5 bases). The V end was cut by 0 bases, the J end by 6 bases, with 8 bases between. The CDR3 spans 13 residues. Germline CDR1 is LGHNA and CDR2 is YNFKEQ. The CDR3 coding sequence is TGTGCCAGCAGCCAAGACAGGGCTGATGGCTACACCTTC. As protein: CASSQDRADGYTF.

The rearrangement joins TRBV9 to TRBJ2-3; 10 positions match TRBD2. The CDR3 contains 17 residues. With 4 bases clipped from V and 6 bases from J, the junction kept 14 bases outside the gene matches. CDR1 SGDLS and CDR2 YYNGEE come from the germline V gene. CDR3 amino acids: CASSPQGGAGGADTQYF. The CDR3, as DNA: TGTGCCAGCAGCCCCCAGGGGGGAGCGGGGGGGGCGGATACGCAGTATTTT. Full variable domain (rest looked up from reference TRBV9 and TRBJ2-3): DSGVTQTPKHLITATGQRVTLRCSPRSGDLSVYWYQQSLDQGLQFLIQYYNGEERAKGNILERFSAQQFPDLHSELNLSSLELGDSALYFCASSPQGGAGGADTQYFGPGTRLTVL.

This chain uses TRBV6-5 with TRBJ1-2; a weak D match, TRBD1 (5 bases). In germline, CDR1 is MNHEY, CDR2 SVGAGI. Deletions cut 6 bases from V and 5 bases from J, with 19 bases between. The CDR3 contains 15 residues. The CDR3 loop is CASSLGGGWSYGYTF. As DNA, the CDR3 is TGTGCCAGCAGCCTCGGGGGGGGATGGTCATATGGCTACACCTTC.

The rearrangement links TRBV6-6 to TRBJ2-7; TRBD2 is a possible D gene (5 bases). CDR3 size: 14 residues. Germline loops: CDR1 MNHNY, CDR2 SVGAGI (reference sequence). Trimming took 9 bases from V and 0 from J, leaving 15 bases between them. The CDR3 coding sequence is TGTGCCAGTAGGCAGGACTCCAGCTCCTACGAGCAGTACTTC. It encodes CASRQDSSSYEQYF.

A single count supports this clone. The J gene is TRBJ1-1, the V gene TRBV30; no clear D. This CDR3 has 13 amino acids. Between the trimmed V and J ends, which lost 1 base and 1 base, there was a span of 7 bases. Germline assignment: CDR1 GTSNPN and CDR2 SVGIG (reference sequence). The CDR3 nucleotides are TGTGCCTGGAGTGACAGAGCGAACACTGAAGCTTTCTTT. Protein: CAWSDRANTEAFF.

This clone occurred once. This rearrangement joins TRBV12-3 or TRBV12-4 to TRBJ2-1, with unresolved D. V dropped 5 bases and J dropped 5 bases, with 7 bases sitting between them. The CDR3 extends over 12 amino acids. The CDR3: CASSPRDNEQFF. CDR3 bases: TGTGCCAGCAGTCCTCGAGACAATGAGCAGTTCTTC.

In its sample, this clone was seen once. This chain joins TRBV5-4 and TRBJ1-1, with 12 bases fitting TRBD1. With 3 bases clipped from V and 4 bases from J, the junction kept 7 bases outside the gene matches. Per the germline V gene, CDR1 is SGHNT and CDR2 is YYREEE (reference sequence). This CDR3 has 16 amino acids. In DNA form, the CDR3 reads TGTGCCAGCAGCTCGGGGGACAGGGGGCGCGGCACTGAAGCTTTCTTT. Its protein product is CASSSGDRGRGTEAFF.

This rearrangement joins TRBV19 to TRBJ2-7; 9 nucleotides align to TRBD1. V lost 5 bases, J lost 5 bases, and 7 bases stayed unmatched. CDR1 and CDR2 (germline): LNHDA, SQIVND (reference sequence). CDR3 length: 14 amino acids. CDR3 sequence (DNA): TGTGCCAGTAGTGTACAGGGGGCGGTCGACGAGCAGTACTTC. It yields the protein CASSVQGAVDEQYF.

The chain joins TRBV6-2 or TRBV6-3 to TRBJ2-2; 9 positions match TRBD1. This CDR3 is 15 amino acids long. Unmatched junction bases numbered 5, after V lost 5 bases and J lost 4 bases. Germline values: CDR1 MNHEY, CDR2 SVGEGT. CDR3 amino acids: CASSLDRGTTGELFF. CDR3 nucleotide sequence: TGTGCCAGCAGTCTAGACAGGGGGACCACCGGGGAGCTGTTTTTT.

This clone was seen a single time. The chain is built from TRBV6-5 and TRBJ1-1, with D possibly being TRBD1 (6 bases). This CDR3 is 12 amino acids long. The germline V gene has CDR1 MNHEY and CDR2 SVGAGI. V was clipped by 6 bases and J by 8 bases, with 13 bases between them. Here the CDR3 DNA reads TGTGCCAGCAGCTGGACAGAAGAAGAAGCTTTCTTT. Translated: CASSWTEEEAFF.

The chain combines TRBV30 with TRBJ2-1; TRBD1 might be the D (5 bases). The CDR3 loop spans 16 amino acids. Trimming stripped 0 bases from V and 6 bases from J, with 18 bases between. Germline V lookup: CDR1 GTSNPN, CDR2 SVGIG (reference sequence). CDR3 protein: CAWSVRSGFPPNEQFF. CDR3 bases: TGTGCCTGGAGTGTACGTTCAGGGTTCCCCCCCAATGAGCAGTTCTTC.

This clone was observed once. The chain combines TRBV7-3 with TRBJ1-1, with D tentatively TRBD1 (5 bases). This CDR3 has 14 amino acids. Trimming shortened V by 2 bases and J by 3 bases, and 10 bases separated the two germline ends. The germline V gene has CDR1 SGHTA and CDR2 FQGTGA. The chain's CDR3 is CASSLAGSDTEAFF. The CDR3 DNA is TGTGCCAGCAGCTTAGCAGGGTCCGACACTGAAGCTTTCTTT.

The V and J genes are TRBV11-2 and TRBJ2-7, with D possibly TRBD2 on 6 matching bases. The CDR3 loop spans 14 amino acids. V was trimmed by 4 bases and J by 5 bases, leaving 15 bases between them. Germline CDR1 is SGHAT and CDR2 is FQNNGV. This chain's CDR3 is CASSSGGGHHEQYF. The DNA for the CDR3 is TGTGCCAGCAGCTCCGGCGGAGGGCACCACGAGCAGTACTTC.

The chain couples TRBV6-5 to TRBJ1-3; D remains ambiguous. V was pared by 2 bases and J by 0 bases, with 8 bases between. The CDR3 has 15 residues. Germline V gene sequence: CDR1 MNHEY, CDR2 SVGAGI. The CDR3 sequence: CASSYGGSSGNTIYF. The CDR3 bases are TGTGCCAGCAGTTACGGAGGGAGCTCTGGAAACACCATATATTTT.

The rearrangement joins TRBV11-1 to TRBJ1-6, with D possibly TRBD1 on 5 matching bases. In germline, CDR1 is SGHAT, CDR2 FQDESV (reference sequence). This CDR3 has 14 residues. Trimming shortened V by 3 bases and J by 9 bases, and 12 bases separated the two germline ends. The CDR3 region is CASSLFQGGSPLHF. As DNA, the CDR3 is TGTGCCAGCAGCTTGTTCCAGGGAGGTTCACCCCTCCACTTT.